Listed here are 13 T cell receptor beta chains from one sample, sequenced in a study of cytomegalovirus exposure and HLA in healthy donors. Clones were read by immunoSEQ multiplex PCR, and TCRdb kept only the in-frame ones, dropping some. The sample records roughly 150,000 clones, about 88% being singletons. Material: PBMCs. The source of these receptors is a man aged 18 to 29 in good health and CMV-seropositive.

The chain uses TRBV6-6 and TRBJ2-3; TRBD1 matches 7 bases. The CDR3 contains 15 residues. In germline, CDR1 is MNHNY, CDR2 SVGAGI (reference sequence). Unmatched junction bases numbered 6, after V lost 2 bases and J lost 4 bases. DNA for the CDR3: TGTGCCAGCAGTTACCCACGGACAGGCCCAGATACGCAGTATTTT. This translates into CASSYPRTGPDTQYF.

The rearrangement uses TRBV19 and TRBJ2-2, with unresolved D. This CDR3 is built from 11 residues. V was clipped by 7 bases and J by 6 bases, with 6 bases between them. Germline V CDR1 and CDR2: LNHDA, SQIVND (reference sequence). The CDR3: CASMRSGELFF. Written as DNA, the CDR3 is TGTGCCAGTATGAGGTCCGGGGAGCTGTTTTTT. Based on the CDR3 plus reference TRBV19 and TRBJ2-2, the full variable domain is DGGITQSPKYLFRKEGQNVTLSCEQNLNHDAMYWYRQDPGQGLRLIYYSQIVNDFQKGDIAEGYSVSREKKESFPLTVTSAQKNPTAFYLCASMRSGELFFGEGSRLTVL.

The rearrangement uses TRBV2 and TRBJ2-7; D gene uncertain. From germline, CDR1 is SNHLY and CDR2 FYNNEI. Trimming left V 3 bases short and J 1 base short, with 13 bases between. This CDR3 contains 15 residues. The CDR3 coding sequence is TGTGCCAGCAGTGACAGTCCTAGTGTGTCCTACGAGCAGTACTTC. Its translation: CASSDSPSVSYEQYF.

J is TRBJ2-5 and V is TRBV6-1; TRBD1 matches at 7 bases. With 7 bases clipped from V and 7 bases from J, the junction kept 12 bases outside the gene matches. The CDR3 extends over 14 amino acids. Germline values: CDR1 MNHNS, CDR2 SASEGT. The CDR3 spells CASTDRVGIGTQYF. As DNA, the CDR3 is TGTGCCAGCACCGACAGGGTAGGGATAGGGACCCAGTACTTC.

The chain couples TRBV14 to TRBJ1-6; the D gene is possibly TRBD1 (6 bases). The CDR3 totals 14 residues. V lost 4 bases, J lost 9 bases, and 13 bases lay in between. Germline-derived CDR1 and CDR2 are SGHDN and FVKESK. In DNA form, the CDR3 reads TGTGCCAGCAGCCGTGGGCAGGGGAGTTCACCCCTCCACTTT. It codes for CASSRGQGSSPLHF.

The J gene is TRBJ2-2, the V gene TRBV6-9; the match to TRBD1 covers 10 bases. The J segment lost 3 bases and the V segment lost 5 bases, leaving 3 bases of the junction unmatched. The CDR3 spans 15 residues. Germline V gene sequence: CDR1 MNHGY, CDR2 SVAAGI. The CDR3, as DNA: TGTGCCAGCAGTCCGGACAGGGGGTACACCGGGGAGCTGTTTTTT. It encodes CASSPDRGYTGELFF.

The chain combines TRBV7-8 with TRBJ2-7; the match to TRBD2 covers 8 bases. From germline, CDR1 is SGHVS and CDR2 FQNEAQ. J was trimmed by 2 bases and V by 2 bases; bases with no gene match: 14. This CDR3 comprises 18 residues. The DNA for the CDR3 is TGTGCCAGCAGCTTACCCTCAGGTTATAGCGGGGACGCCTACGAGCAGTACTTC. Its translation is CASSLPSGYSGDAYEQYF.

V gene TRBV5-4 combines with J gene TRBJ2-3; 8 nucleotides align to TRBD1. Germline lookup yields CDR1 SGHNT and CDR2 YYREEE (reference sequence). The CDR3 covers 15 residues. The trim removed 2 bases at V and 1 base at J, leaving 3 bases unmatched. The CDR3 here is CASSFNRGGTDTQYF. The CDR3 DNA reads as TGTGCCAGCAGCTTCAACAGGGGGGGCACAGATACGCAGTATTTT. The full variable domain, completed using reference TRBV5-4 and TRBJ2-3, is ETGVTQSPTHLIKTRGQQVTLRCSSQSGHNTVSWYQQALGQGPQFIFQYYREEENGRGNFPPRFSGLQFPNYSSELNVNALELDDSALYLCASSFNRGGTDTQYFGPGTRLTVL.

This chain connects TRBV7-9 to TRBJ2-4; 8 positions match TRBD1. Germline assignment: CDR1 SEHNR and CDR2 FQNEAQ (reference sequence). The ends lost 4 bases at V and 5 bases at J; junction bases unmatched: 7. There are 15 residues in the CDR3. The chain's CDR3 is CASSSLGQGENIQYF. The CDR3 bases are TGTGCCAGCAGCTCACTAGGACAGGGCGAAAACATTCAGTACTTC.

This clone was recorded once. This chain joins TRBV9 and TRBJ2-1; 8 nucleotides line up with TRBD2. CDR3 length equals 15 residues. Germline lookup yields CDR1 SGDLS and CDR2 YYNGEE. J was trimmed by 4 bases and V by 0 bases; bases with no gene match: 3. CDR3 in amino acids: CASSVVAGHYNEQFF. In DNA form, the CDR3 reads TGTGCCAGCAGCGTAGTAGCGGGACATTACAATGAGCAGTTCTTC.

This clone has a handful of counts. The V and J genes are TRBV20-1 and TRBJ2-1, with no clear D. Germline values: CDR1 DFQATT, CDR2 SNEGSKA (reference sequence). CDR3 length: 8 residues. CDR3 in amino acids: CRVDEQFF. CDR3 bases: TGCAGAGTAGATGAGCAGTTCTTC.

The chain employs TRBV5-1 and TRBJ1-6; 7 bases fit TRBD1. The CDR3 totals 16 residues. Germline assignment: CDR1 SGHRS and CDR2 YFSETQ. Losses at the gene ends were 0 bases for V and 6 bases for J; bases not matched to a gene: 6. DNA of the CDR3: TGCGCCAGCAGCTTGGGACTGGGACAGCTTAATTCACCCCTCCACTTT. Translating it yields CASSLGLGQLNSPLHF.

The chain recombines TRBV5-8 with TRBJ2-7, with a tentative D call TRBD2 (7 bases). Germline V gene data show CDR1 as SGHTS and CDR2 as YDEGEE. V lost 0 bases to trimming and J lost 3 bases, with 16 bases between them. The CDR3 is 16 residues long. Here the CDR3 DNA reads TGTGCCAGCAGCTTGGCCGCGGGGGCTAGGGGCTACGAGCAGTACTTC. This gives the protein CASSLAAGARGYEQYF.